This T cell receptor (beta chain) originates from a study of blood T cell repertoires in COVID-19. The CDR3 consists of 13 residues. V trimming: 7 bases; J trimming: 1 base; junction bases outside the gene matches: 4. The germline gives CDR1 SGHRS, CDR2 YFSETQ. Sequenced by immunoSEQ multiplex PCR; TCRdb stores in-frame clones only, minus some. Found here are roughly 160,000 clones, around 90% of them singletons; the top ten hold around 5.1%. The sample was peripheral blood. The chain has TRBV5-1 and TRBJ2-7; 8 nucleotides match TRBD2. The receptor was derived from a man between 18 and 35 years old with COVID-19, enrolled during active disease. The CDR3 DNA sequence: TGCGCCAGCCGTCCGGGGGGGTCCTACGAGCAGTACTTC. Protein: CASRPGGSYEQYF. The variable domain in full, with the rest retrieved from reference TRBV5-1 and TRBJ2-7, is KAGVTQTPRYLIKTRGQQVTLSCSPISGHRSVSWYQQTPGQGLQFLFEYFSETQRNKGNFPGRFSGRQFSNSRSEMNVSTLELGDSALYLCASRPGGSYEQYFGPGTRLTVT.